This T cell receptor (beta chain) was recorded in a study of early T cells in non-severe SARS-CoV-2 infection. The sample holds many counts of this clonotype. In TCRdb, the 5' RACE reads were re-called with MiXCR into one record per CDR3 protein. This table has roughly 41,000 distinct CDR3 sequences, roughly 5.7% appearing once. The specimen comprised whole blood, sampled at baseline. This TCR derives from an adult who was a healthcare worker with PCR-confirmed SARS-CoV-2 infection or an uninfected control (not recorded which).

The CDR3 region has the DNA TGTGCCAGCATGACTCCCGGGACAGGGTGGGCTACGCAGTATTTT. This sequence encodes CASMTPGTGWATQYF. The chain couples TRBV27 to TRBJ2-3; TRBD1 agrees at 9 bases. Trimming took 7 bases from V and 8 from J; bases not matched to a gene: 13. The V gene's germline CDR1 is MNHEY and CDR2 SMNVEV (reference sequence). This CDR3 comprises 15 residues.